This entry concerns a single TCR beta chain. The source of the sample is a study of synovial regulatory T cells in juvenile arthritis. Assay used: immunoSEQ multiplex PCR; TCRdb lists only in-frame clones, some missing. Recorded for this sample: 9,000 to 10,000 clones. Sequenced: Treg cells from blood. Subset reported: remaining (HLA-DR-negative) circulating blood Treg cells. The clonotype was recovered from a donor between 2 and 29 years old with juvenile idiopathic arthritis.

The CDR3 sequence is CASSYRGGGSGYTF. The genes are TRBV6-5 and TRBJ1-2. Per germline, CDR1 MNHEY and CDR2 SVGAGI. This CDR3 is built from 14 residues. The coding DNA is unavailable.